This T cell receptor (beta chain) was recorded in a study of beta chain features in type 1 diabetes (dated by TCRdb to the late 2010s). Notes on the research overall: Mean age, gender distribution, total cell number and subset yield did not differ between patients and healthy donors. In the study, TCRB repertoires of sorted circulating CD4+ T cell subsets from recently diagnosed type 1 diabetes patients were compared with those of matched healthy donors. A total of around 110,000,000 sorted cells were examined across all samples, and RNA yield correlated strongly with the number of cells per subset. Regulatory and stem cell-like memory subsets were obtained from only 8 patients and roughly eight healthy donors, while naive and central memory subsets were obtained from all 30 or so donors. Summary of the overall study and its limitations: Because cDNA was sequenced instead of genomic DNA, activated cells with high expression could be over-represented, although the groups did not differ in activation or CD3 levels. Only small numbers of individuals were included in the HLA sub-analyses, which left unresolved whether HLA type had any influence on TCRB rearrangement. Patients with type 1 diabetes made fewer insertions and deleted more nucleotides at VDJ recombination sites, implying thymic rearrangement abnormalities. In all four CD4+ subsets, TCRB CDR3 length was moderately but significantly shorter in type 1 diabetes patients. Shorter templates might be favored by PCR, yet because patient and control samples were amplified and corrected together, any such skew would affect both groups equally. The naive, central memory and regulatory TCRB repertoires appeared to resemble one another more closely among patients than among healthy donors.

The High Capacity cDNA Reverse Transcription Kit was used to reverse transcribe all of the isolated RNA, meaning that expressed TCRB transcripts were what got sequenced. Deep immunoSEQ sequencing was applied to naive, central memory and regulatory T cell samples, giving an average of approximately 3.8 million total reads per sample. Sorted cells were lysed in RLT buffer and RNA was extracted with DNase-treated RNeasy Micro or Mini kits, depending on cell number. To prevent cross-contamination, each cell subset was processed individually, whereas patient and healthy donor samples were processed jointly. TCRB sequences were amplified from cDNA with the immunoSEQ multiplex PCR, producing 87-bp fragments spanning the CDR3 region. Sequencing of the amplicons was done on the Illumina HiSeq platform. The authors' analysis ran thus. Synthetic template baselines were used to correct PCR bias computationally, reads within Hamming distance 2 were collapsed, and singletons that could not be merged were discarded. By aligning reads against IMGT, V, D and J genes, CDR3 length, and insertions or deletions at six rearrangement sites were assigned. Within each subset, clonotype counts were normalized to sorted cell number, and only after that were true diversity and Gini coefficients computed with the tcR R package. Repertoire sharing was quantified using the overlap coefficient calculated on TCRB nucleotide sequences. Here the immuneACCESS table is served through TCRdb, limited to in-frame sequences with V and J called. Missing clones are a known gap in these copies; in checked studies unresolved V genes cover under half, and the rest lacks a known reason. Clone size and V and J calls were adopted from that table, with D and trimming inferred from the DNA. The sample profile shows 130,000 or so clones; around 9% of them were found once. The ten largest account for 0.6% to 0.9% of the sample.

In its sample, this clone was seen a few times. No cognate antigen has been identified for it. No base quality values were provided; no much bigger clone lies one nucleotide off. The germline V gene gives CDR1 as SQVTM and CDR2 as ANQGSEA. Spanning cysteine to phenylalanine, the CDR3 consists of 14 amino acids. Only the CDR3 part of the read is kept: 42 bases, read in frame from the first base. V was cut back by 6 bases and J by 0 bases, leaving a gap of 11 bases between them. From each donor, a single peripheral blood sample of approximately 0.11 L on average was drawn into heparinised tubes. Using a panel that included CD45RO, CCR7, CD25, CD127, CD95 and CD27, naive, central memory, regulatory and stem cell-like memory CD4+ T cells were sorted on a BD FACSAria II. Every sorted population had a purity above 95%. Right away, PBMCs were isolated by Lymphoprep density gradient centrifugation and were stained directly, with no culture step. To minimize batch effects, samples were stained and sorted in pairs, one healthy donor with one patient per experiment.

The rearranged chain carries TRBV29-1 and TRBJ1-4; the D gene assignment is ambiguous. This receptor was obtained from a man under 40 with type 1 diabetes. The sequenced sample was central memory CD4+ T cells from blood. The CDR3 is CSVRSSATNEKLFF. The DNA reads TGCAGCGTCCGGTCTTCTGCAACTAATGAAAAACTGTTTTTT.